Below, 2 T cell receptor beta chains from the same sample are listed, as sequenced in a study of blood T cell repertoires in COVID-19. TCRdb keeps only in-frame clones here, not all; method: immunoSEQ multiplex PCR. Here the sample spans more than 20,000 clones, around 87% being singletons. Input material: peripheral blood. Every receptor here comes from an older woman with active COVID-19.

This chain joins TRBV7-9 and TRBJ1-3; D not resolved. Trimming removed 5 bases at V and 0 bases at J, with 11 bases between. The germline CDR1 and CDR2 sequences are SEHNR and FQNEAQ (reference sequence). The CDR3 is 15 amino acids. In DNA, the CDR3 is TGTGCCAGCAGCCAAACGCCCTACTCTGGAAACACCATATATTTT. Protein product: CASSQTPYSGNTIYF.

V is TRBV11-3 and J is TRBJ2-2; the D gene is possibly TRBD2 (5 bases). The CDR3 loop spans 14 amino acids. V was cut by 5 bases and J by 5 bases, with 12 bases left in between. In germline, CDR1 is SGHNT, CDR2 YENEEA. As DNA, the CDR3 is TGTGCCAGCAGCCCCAGCCGGGGTACCGGGGAGCTGTTTTTT. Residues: CASSPSRGTGELFF.